The rows below give T cell receptor beta chains drawn from one sample of a study of blood T cell repertoires in COVID-19. The table came from immunoSEQ multiplex PCR; TCRdb's copy has only in-frame clones and leaves some out. Among fewer than 120,000 clones listed, about 85% were seen once. Sequenced material: peripheral blood. Source of these receptors: a human donor in a cohort sampled during active COVID-19. CDR3s include the opening cysteine and the closing phenylalanine or tryptophan. Fields, in order: V gene, J gene, clone size, D gene, CDR3 DNA, CDR3 protein. D genes are given only for firm matches. For some rows the clone size is stated as once, few or many, or as a class when expanded; others skip it.

V: TRBV19
J: TRBJ2-1
size: .
D: .
DNA: TGTGCCAGTAGTATGGTTGCGTTGATCTCCTACAATGAGCAGTTCTTC
CDR3: CASSMVALISYNEQFF

V: TRBV7-8
J: TRBJ1-2
size: .
D: TRBD1
DNA: TGTGCCTCCAGCAGGGGGCCAAACTATGGCTACACCTTC
CDR3: CASSRGPNYGYTF

V: TRBV7-2
J: TRBJ1-1
size: once
D: .
DNA: TGTGCCAGCAGCTTAGTGGCGGGGGCGACGAACACTGAAGCTTTCTTT
CDR3: CASSLVAGATNTEAFF

V: TRBV5-1
J: TRBJ2-7
size: .
D: TRBD1
DNA: TGCGCCAGCAGCCGGACAGGAGGACCCTACGAGCAGTACTTC
CDR3: CASSRTGGPYEQYF

V: TRBV7-3
J: TRBJ1-2
size: few
D: TRBD1
DNA: TGTGCCAGCAGCCTACAGGGGGGCTATGGCTACACCTTC
CDR3: CASSLQGGYGYTF

V: TRBV27
J: TRBJ2-5
size: .
D: .
DNA: TGTGCCAGCAGTTTGGGACTGCTGGAGATGGGGACCCAGTACTTC
CDR3: CASSLGLLEMGTQYF

V: TRBV7-9
J: TRBJ2-2
size: .
D: .
DNA: TGTGCCAGCAGCTCGAGTCCCGGGGAGCTGTTTTTT
CDR3: CASSSSPGELFF

V: TRBV20-1
J: TRBJ1-1
size: .
D: .
DNA: TGCAGTGCCCAGATCCACACTGAAGCTTTCTTT
CDR3: CSAQIHTEAFF

V: TRBV19
J: TRBJ2-7
size: .
D: .
DNA: TGTGCCAGTAGGGGGAGGACAGGACACCACGAGCAGTACTTC
CDR3: CASRGRTGHHEQYF

V: TRBV5-5
J: TRBJ1-2
size: .
D: TRBD1
DNA: TGTGCCAGCAGCTTGGGGGACAGGAGCTATGGCTACACCTTC
CDR3: CASSLGDRSYGYTF

V: TRBV6-1
J: TRBJ2-2
size: .
D: TRBD1
DNA: TGTGCCAGCAGTGCGCGACAGGGGGTCGGCACCGGGGAGCTGTTTTTT
CDR3: CASSARQGVGTGELFF

V: TRBV5-6
J: TRBJ2-7
size: .
D: TRBD2
DNA: TGTGCCAGCAGCCCCGTCGCGGGAGAGTTCTACGAGCAGTACTTC
CDR3: CASSPVAGEFYEQYF

V: TRBV5-1
J: TRBJ1-4
size: few
D: .
DNA: TGCGCCAGCAGCCAATACAGGGCAACTAATGAAAAACTGTTTTTT
CDR3: CASSQYRATNEKLFF

V: TRBV15
J: TRBJ2-1
size: .
D: TRBD2
DNA: TGTGCCACCAGCCTAGCGGGGGGGCCGGAAAATGAGCAGTTCTTC
CDR3: CATSLAGGPENEQFF

V: TRBV30
J: TRBJ1-1
size: few
D: .
DNA: TGTGCCTGGAGTGTGTACAGACAGAACACTGAAGCTTTCTTT
CDR3: CAWSVYRQNTEAFF

V: TRBV15
J: TRBJ1-5
size: .
D: .
DNA: TGTGCCACCAGCAGAGATAAGGGGGATCAGCCCCAGCATTTT
CDR3: CATSRDKGDQPQHF

V: TRBV28
J: TRBJ1-1
size: .
D: .
DNA: TGTGCCGTTGACAGGCCACGGAACACTGAAGCTTTCTTT
CDR3: CAVDRPRNTEAFF

V: TRBV30
J: TRBJ2-1
size: once
D: .
DNA: TGTGCCTGGAGTGTTCTGTCGGGAGTCTACAATGAGCAGTTCTTC
CDR3: CAWSVLSGVYNEQFF